The clone carrying this T cell receptor (beta chain) has just a few counts. A second PCR, run for about 7 to 11 cycles, used a sample-barcoded 5' primer plus a J-beta primer mix. TCRdb itself ran the 5' RACE reads through MiXCR, one entry per CDR3 protein. The sample contains roughly 1,000,000 distinct CDR3 sequences, 20% to 25% of which appear only once. The CDR3 has 15 amino acids. After removal of 5 bases from V and 6 bases from J, the junction contained 13 bases not matched to a gene. In germline, CDR1 is KGHSH, CDR2 LQKENI. The sample is drawn from a study of blood T cells in healthy people across ages. The sample also formed part of further work on T cells of mothers and their children.

Sequencing was done on a sample of blood. This chain joins TRBV18 and TRBJ2-7; 7 positions agree with TRBD2. This TCR was sampled from a girl aged 2 to 10 in good health. As DNA, the CDR3 is TGTGCCAGCTCAGGGCCGGCTGTAGGCGGGAGCGAGCAGTACTTC. This translates into CASSGPAVGGSEQYF.